This T cell receptor (beta chain) comes out of a study of blood T cell repertoires in COVID-19. Overall study: Both acute and convalescent COVID-19 samples were obtained from the United States, Italy and Spain. Sources were T cells, B-cell-depleted T cells, or PBMCs; the material itself was cDNA or gDNA.

Only one count was recorded for this clone. Here immunoSEQ multiplex PCR was the method, and the copy in TCRdb shows in-frame clones only, minus some. Among about 360,000 clones listed, roughly 90% were seen once. Trimming removed 7 bases from V and 2 bases from J, with 11 bases in between. The CDR3 covers 13 residues. The germline gives CDR1 SGHNT, CDR2 YENEEA. The Seattle patients, enrolled during active infection, were followed longitudinally. What was sequenced was peripheral blood. The chain combines TRBV11-3 with TRBJ1-1, with D maybe TRBD1 (5 bases). The origin of this receptor is a woman aged 60 to 75 with COVID-19, enrolled during active disease. The chain's CDR3 is CASTQGSNTEAFF. For the CDR3, the DNA is TGTGCCAGCACCCAGGGTAGTAACACTGAAGCTTTCTTT.